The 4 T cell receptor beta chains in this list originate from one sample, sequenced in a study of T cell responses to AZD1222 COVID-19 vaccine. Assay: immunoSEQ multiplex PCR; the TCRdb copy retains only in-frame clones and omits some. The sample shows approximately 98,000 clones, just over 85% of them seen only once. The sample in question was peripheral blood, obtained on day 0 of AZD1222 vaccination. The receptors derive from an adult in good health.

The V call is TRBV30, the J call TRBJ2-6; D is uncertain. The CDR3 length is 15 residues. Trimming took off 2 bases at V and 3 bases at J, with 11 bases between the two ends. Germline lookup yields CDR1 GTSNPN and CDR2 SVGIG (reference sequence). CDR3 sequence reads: CAWSPAWGGANVLTF. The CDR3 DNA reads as TGTGCCTGGAGTCCCGCGTGGGGTGGGGCCAACGTCCTGACTTTC.

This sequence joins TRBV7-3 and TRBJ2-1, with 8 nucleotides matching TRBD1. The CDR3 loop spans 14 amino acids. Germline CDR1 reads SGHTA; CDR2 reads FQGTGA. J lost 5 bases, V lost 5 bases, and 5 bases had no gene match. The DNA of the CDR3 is TGTGCCAGCAGCCGCGGACAGGGCAACAATGAGCAGTTCTTC. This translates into CASSRGQGNNEQFF.

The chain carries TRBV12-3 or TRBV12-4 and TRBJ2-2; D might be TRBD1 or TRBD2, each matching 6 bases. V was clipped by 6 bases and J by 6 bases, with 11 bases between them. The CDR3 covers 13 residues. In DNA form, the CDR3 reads TGTGCCAGCAGAAGGGGGGTGGCCGGGGAGCTGTTTTTT. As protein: CASRRGVAGELFF.

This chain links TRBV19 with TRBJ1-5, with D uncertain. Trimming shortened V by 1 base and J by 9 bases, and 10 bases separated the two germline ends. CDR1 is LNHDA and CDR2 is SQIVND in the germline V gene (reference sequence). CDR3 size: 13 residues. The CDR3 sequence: CASSIAQQRPQHF. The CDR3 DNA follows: TGTGCCAGTAGTATAGCCCAACAAAGGCCCCAGCATTTT.